This TCR beta chain is from a study of lung T cells in sarcoidosis with Löfgren's syndrome. Whole-study context: Repertoire analyses centered on Löfgren's syndrome patients. Whole-study results and caveats: The most expanded V genes in Löfgren's patients were reportedly TRAV12-1 and TRBV2.

MiXCR was run by TCRdb on the reads, yielding one entry per CDR3 protein. The profile shows about 21,000 distinct CDR3 sequences, about 20% of them singletons. V lost 1 base and J 0 bases, leaving 9 bases between the germline ends. CDR3 length: 15 residues. Germline V lookup: CDR1 LGHNA, CDR2 YNFKEQ. In this sample, this clonotype turned up many times. The antigen is undetermined. Sequencing input: CD4+ T cells from PBMCs. The chain joins TRBV4-2 to TRBJ1-1; possibly TRBD1 for D (5 bases). The source of this sequence is a human donor with sarcoidosis (Löfgren's syndrome or another form), or a control subject (not recorded which). The CDR3 is CASSQGGGMNTEAFF. The DNA of the CDR3 is TGTGCCAGCAGCCAAGGTGGGGGTATGAACACTGAAGCTTTCTTT.